This T cell receptor (beta chain) was recovered during a study of identical twins. Germline V CDR1 and CDR2: SGHTS, YDEGEE. The ends were cut back, 7 bases at V and 5 bases at J, with 15 bases in the middle. There are 13 residues in the CDR3. A single record per CDR3 protein comes from TCRdb applying MiXCR to the 5' RACE reads. The table has 500,000 or so distinct CDR3 sequences, around an eighth seen once. The same data also contributed to another study, on yellow fever vaccine responses in identical twins.

The origin of this receptor is a woman aged 18-30 years in good health. Sequenced input: CD4+ T cells sorted from blood. The V call is TRBV5-8, the J call TRBJ2-5; D unclear. The CDR3 DNA reads TGTGCCAGCGGCCCTGGGTTCGAGGAGACCCAGTACTTC. Its protein product is CASGPGFEETQYF.